Here is one T cell receptor (beta chain) with its context. Its antigen remains unknown. TCRB transcripts that were expressed got sequenced, as all of the isolated RNA had been reverse transcribed. The method was immunoSEQ multiplex PCR; TCRdb's version includes in-frame clones alone and lacks a portion of them. In the table there are 50,000 or so clones, less than 55% of which are singletons. This entry comes from a study of beta chain features in type 1 diabetes. Study-wide context: Examination covered approximately 100 million sorted cells spanning all samples.

Purity (above 95%) was reached by all sorted populations. Study findings and constraints: The study found moderately but significantly shorter TCRB CDR3s in all four CD4+ subsets of Type 1 diabetes patients.

Germline lookup yields CDR1 SNHLY and CDR2 FYNNEI. The CDR3 length is 14 residues. The ends were cut back, 7 bases at V and 5 bases at J, with 17 bases in the middle. Sequencing input: Tregs from blood. The rearrangement uses TRBV2 and TRBJ2-5; possibly TRBD1 for D (7 bases). This receptor was identified in a man aged 25 to 40 with type 1 diabetes. DNA for the CDR3: TGTGCCAGCAAAGGGACAGCGGGTGGGGAGACCCAGTACTTC. This gives the protein CASKGTAGGETQYF.